This T cell receptor beta chain was found in a study of identical twins (dated by TCRdb to the mid-2010s). Turning to the overall study: TCR alpha and beta repertoires from monozygotic twins, unrelated adults of various ages and cord blood were deep-sequenced to test whether fetal clonotypes persist. Replicate twin experiments were performed at different times using different library preparation protocols to rule out contamination.

Study-level results and caveats: In monozygotic twins, out-of-frame TCR alpha sharing was systematically underestimated by recombination models, although the models agreed with sharing between unrelated individuals. Zero-insertion analyses could be partly confounded by invariant T cells such as MAIT and iNKT, though diverse VJ usage argued against such confounding for most clonotypes. Fewer insertions were carried by abundant cord blood beta clonotypes, a similar but weaker trend appeared in young adult naive repertoires, and no such trend appeared in memory repertoires. Because the same donors could not be followed over many years, the conclusions depended on cross-sectional statistical analysis. Compared with coincidental sharing between unrelated individuals, out-of-frame TCR alpha sequences shared between twins showed an excess of sequences with low generation probability. A weaker excess of twin sharing was found in beta out-of-frame sequences because the signal-to-noise ratio was lowered by fewer shared sequences.

Every donor was a healthy Caucasian. Three pairs of female monozygotic twins, all aged roughly 18 to 29 years, made up the twin cohort. Positive isolation kits from Invitrogen were used to isolate CD4+ and CD8+ T cell populations. Libraries came from 5' RACE. TCRdb shows the sequencer as Illumina HiSeq 2000. Template switching introduced a universal primer binding site; the final cDNA contained a unique molecular identifier, enabling accurate counting of TCR cDNA molecules. Specific primers in the conserved constant-segment region were used to synthesize first-strand cDNA for the TCR alpha and beta chains. To control for contamination, every cDNA library was double barcoded, receiving both a SMART-Mk sample barcode and Illumina barcodes. Two successive PCR steps introduced TruSeq adapter sequences along with Illumina sample barcodes. The Illumina HiSeq platform was used with custom primers to sequence TCR alpha and beta cDNA libraries. The authors' analysis ran thus. Unique molecular identifiers were extracted from raw reads with MiGEC, and CDR3 positions were determined with MiXCR. Recombination models were inferred per individual with the repgenHMM and IGoR tools using an EM algorithm. The tcR package in R was used for shared clonotype analysis, with sharing normalized by the product of cloneset sizes. Out-of-frame nonproductive sequences were analyzed to study raw recombination free of thymic and clonal selection effects. Clones were called with MiXCR by TCRdb after fastp trimmed the public reads at Q25, and only in-frame beta chains were retained. Rows merge per CDR3 protein into single entries with the most common DNA and genes. TCRdb, not the authors, supplied the V and J calls. The sample yields around 530,000 distinct CDR3 sequences; around 15% were counted once. The ten largest clonotypes hold roughly 0.46% of the sample.

A note on this clonotype: The antigen this receptor binds is unknown. Nothing much larger sits one base from this clone, and base qualities are not available.

The CDR3 covers 13 residues, taking in both the cysteine and the phenylalanine. The only DNA kept is the CDR3, 39 bases in frame from the first base. V was cut back by 6 bases and J by 1 base, leaving a gap of 10 bases between them. According to the germline V gene (reference sequence), CDR1 reads DFQATT and CDR2 reads SNEGSKA. These data are also associated with another study on yellow fever vaccine responses in identical twins. According to the second study: According to the authors, in identical twins the way T cells responded to vaccination appeared partly convergent and partly personalized. In identical twins, the study followed T cell clones that responded to the vaccine with precision.

Sequencing was performed on CD4+ T cells sorted from blood. The sequence came from a woman aged 18-29 years in good health. Here the chain combines TRBV20-1 and TRBJ2-4, with no confidently assigned D gene. The DNA reads as follows: TGCAGTGCGACACGTCCTGCCAAAAACATTCAGTACTTC. This yields the protein CSATRPAKNIQYF.